This T cell receptor beta chain was retrieved from a study of blood T cell repertoires in COVID-19. Whole-study context: Samples representing acute and convalescent COVID-19 were sourced from the United States, Italy and Spain.

Trimming left V 3 bases short and J 3 bases short, with 12 bases between. The CDR3 has 14 amino acids. Germline CDR1 and CDR2: MNHEY and SVGEGT. Under the authors' procedure: Reference gene primer amplification yielded estimated nucleated cell counts. Sequencing used immunoSEQ multiplex PCR; TCRdb keeps in-frame clones, though not all of them. V, J and clone size reflect that table, while D and trimming were determined from the DNA. The sample has 150,000 to 200,000 clones, around 93% seen once. The clonotype originates from a woman between 50 and 59 years old with acute or convalescent COVID-19. V and J are TRBV6-2 or TRBV6-3 and TRBJ2-7; D perhaps matches TRBD1 (5 bases). The sample was peripheral blood. CDR3 sequence: CASSYDDSSYEQYF. CDR3 nucleotide sequence: TGTGCCAGCAGTTATGATGACAGTAGCTACGAGCAGTACTTC.